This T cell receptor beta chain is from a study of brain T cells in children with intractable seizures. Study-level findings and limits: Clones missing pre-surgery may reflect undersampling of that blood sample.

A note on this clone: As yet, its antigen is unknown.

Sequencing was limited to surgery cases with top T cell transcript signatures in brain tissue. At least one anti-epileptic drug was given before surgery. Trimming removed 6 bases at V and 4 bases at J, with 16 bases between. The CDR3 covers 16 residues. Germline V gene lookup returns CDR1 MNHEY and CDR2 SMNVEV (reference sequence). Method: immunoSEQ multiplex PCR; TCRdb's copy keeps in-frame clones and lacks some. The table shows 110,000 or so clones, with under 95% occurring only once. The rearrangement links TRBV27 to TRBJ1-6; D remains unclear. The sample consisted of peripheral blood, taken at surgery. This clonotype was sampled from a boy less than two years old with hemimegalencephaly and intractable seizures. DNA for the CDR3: TGTGCCAGCAGAAGCAGGAGTGGGGAATATAATTCACCCCTCCACTTT. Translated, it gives CASRSRSGEYNSPLHF.